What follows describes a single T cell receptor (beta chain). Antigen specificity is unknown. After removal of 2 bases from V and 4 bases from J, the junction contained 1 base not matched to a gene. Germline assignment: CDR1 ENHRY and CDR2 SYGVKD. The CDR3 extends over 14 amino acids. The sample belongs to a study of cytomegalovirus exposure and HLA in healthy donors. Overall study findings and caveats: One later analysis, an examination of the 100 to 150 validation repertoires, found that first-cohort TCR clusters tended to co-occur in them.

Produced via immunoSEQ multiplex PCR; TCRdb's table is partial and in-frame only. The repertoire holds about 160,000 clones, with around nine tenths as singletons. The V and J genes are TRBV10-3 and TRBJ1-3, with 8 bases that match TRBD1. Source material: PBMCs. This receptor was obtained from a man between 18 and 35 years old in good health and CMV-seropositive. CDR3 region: CAISEGQGGNTIYF. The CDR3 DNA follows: TGTGCCATCAGTGAGGGACAGGGCGGAAACACCATATATTTT.